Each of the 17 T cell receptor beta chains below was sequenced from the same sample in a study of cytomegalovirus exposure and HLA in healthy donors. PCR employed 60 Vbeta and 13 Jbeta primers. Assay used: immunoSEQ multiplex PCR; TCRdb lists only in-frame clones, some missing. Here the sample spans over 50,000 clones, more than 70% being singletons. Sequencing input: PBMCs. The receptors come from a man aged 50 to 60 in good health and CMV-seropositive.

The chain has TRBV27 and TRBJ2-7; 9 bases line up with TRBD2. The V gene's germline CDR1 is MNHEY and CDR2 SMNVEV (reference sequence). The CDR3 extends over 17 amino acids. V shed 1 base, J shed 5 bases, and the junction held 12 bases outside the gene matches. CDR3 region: CASSLYRRGGLSHEQYF. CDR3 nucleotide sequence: TGTGCCAGCAGTTTATATCGGCGGGGGGGCCTCAGTCACGAGCAGTACTTC.

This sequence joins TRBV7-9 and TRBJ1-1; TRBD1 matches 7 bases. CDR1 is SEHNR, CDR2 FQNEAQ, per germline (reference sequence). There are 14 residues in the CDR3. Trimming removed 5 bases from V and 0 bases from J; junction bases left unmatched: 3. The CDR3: CASSRQGLNTEAFF. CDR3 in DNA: TGTGCCAGCAGCCGACAGGGCTTGAACACTGAAGCTTTCTTT. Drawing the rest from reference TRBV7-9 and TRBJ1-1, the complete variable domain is DTGVSQNPRHKITKRGQNVTFRCDPISEHNRLYWYRQTLGQGPEFLTYFQNEAQLEKSRLLSDRFSAERPKGSFSTLEIQRTEQGDSAMYLCASSRQGLNTEAFFGQGTRLTVV.

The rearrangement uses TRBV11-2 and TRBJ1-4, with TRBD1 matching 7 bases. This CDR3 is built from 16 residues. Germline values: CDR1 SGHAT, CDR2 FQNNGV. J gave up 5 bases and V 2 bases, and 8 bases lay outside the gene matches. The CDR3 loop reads CASSLNSGTANEKLFF. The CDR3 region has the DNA TGTGCCAGCAGCTTAAACTCCGGGACAGCGAATGAAAAACTGTTTTTT. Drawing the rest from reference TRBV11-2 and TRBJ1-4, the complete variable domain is EAGVAQSPRYKIIEKRQSVAFWCNPISGHATLYWYQQILGQGPKLLIQFQNNGVVDDSQLPKDRFSAERLKGVDSTLKIQPAKLEDSAVYLCASSLNSGTANEKLFFGSGTQLSVL.

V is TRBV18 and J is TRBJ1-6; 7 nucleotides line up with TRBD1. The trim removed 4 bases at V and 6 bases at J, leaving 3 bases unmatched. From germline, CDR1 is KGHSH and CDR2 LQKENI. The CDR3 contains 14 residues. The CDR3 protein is CASSLQGGNSPLHF. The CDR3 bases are TGTGCCAGCTCACTTCAGGGGGGTAATTCACCCCTCCACTTT.

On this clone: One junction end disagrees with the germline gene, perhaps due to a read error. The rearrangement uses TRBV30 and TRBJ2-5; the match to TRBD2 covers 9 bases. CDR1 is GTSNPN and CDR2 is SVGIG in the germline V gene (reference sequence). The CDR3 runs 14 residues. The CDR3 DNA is TGTGCCTGGCGGCTAGCGGGACCTCAAGAGGCCCAGTACTTC. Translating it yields CAWRLAGPQEAQYF.

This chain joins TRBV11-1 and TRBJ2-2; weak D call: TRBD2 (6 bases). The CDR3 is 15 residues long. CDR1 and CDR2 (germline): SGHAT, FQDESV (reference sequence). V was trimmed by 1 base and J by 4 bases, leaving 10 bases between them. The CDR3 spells CASSLVGGLTGELFF. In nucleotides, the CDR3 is TGTGCCAGCAGCTTAGTGGGAGGACTCACCGGGGAGCTGTTTTTT.

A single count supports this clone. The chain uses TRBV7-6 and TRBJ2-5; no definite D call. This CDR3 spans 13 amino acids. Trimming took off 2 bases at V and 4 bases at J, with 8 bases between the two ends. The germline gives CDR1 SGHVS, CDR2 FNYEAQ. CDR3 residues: CASSLSRLETQYF. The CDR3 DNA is TGTGCCAGCAGCTTAAGCAGGTTAGAGACCCAGTACTTC.

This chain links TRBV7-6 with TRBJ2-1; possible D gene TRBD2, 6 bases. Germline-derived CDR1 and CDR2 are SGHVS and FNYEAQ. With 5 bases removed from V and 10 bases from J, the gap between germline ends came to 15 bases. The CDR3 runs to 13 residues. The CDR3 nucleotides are TGTGCCAGCAGCCTCTCAACGACTAGGGAGCAGTTCTTC. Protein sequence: CASSLSTTREQFF.

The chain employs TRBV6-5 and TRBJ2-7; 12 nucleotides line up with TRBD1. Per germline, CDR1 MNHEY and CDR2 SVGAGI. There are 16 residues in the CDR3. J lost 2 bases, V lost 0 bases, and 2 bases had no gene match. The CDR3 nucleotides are TGTGCCAGCAGTTACTCCGGGACAGGGGGCACCTACGAGCAGTACTTC. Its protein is CASSYSGTGGTYEQYF.

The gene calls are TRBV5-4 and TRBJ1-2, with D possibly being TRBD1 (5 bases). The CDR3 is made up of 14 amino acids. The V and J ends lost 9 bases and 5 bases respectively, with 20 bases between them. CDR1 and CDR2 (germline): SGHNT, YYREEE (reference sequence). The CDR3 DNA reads TGTGCCACCGGGGGGACCCCCAATGGGTATGGCTACACCTTC. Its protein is CATGGTPNGYGYTF.

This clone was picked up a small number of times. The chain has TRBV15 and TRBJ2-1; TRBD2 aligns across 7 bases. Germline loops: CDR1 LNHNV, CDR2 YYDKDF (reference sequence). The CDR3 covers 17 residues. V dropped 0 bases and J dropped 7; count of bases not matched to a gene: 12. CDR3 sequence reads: CATSREPAPAGENEQFF. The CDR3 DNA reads TGTGCCACCAGCAGAGAGCCCGCGCCGGCGGGAGAGAATGAGCAGTTCTTC.

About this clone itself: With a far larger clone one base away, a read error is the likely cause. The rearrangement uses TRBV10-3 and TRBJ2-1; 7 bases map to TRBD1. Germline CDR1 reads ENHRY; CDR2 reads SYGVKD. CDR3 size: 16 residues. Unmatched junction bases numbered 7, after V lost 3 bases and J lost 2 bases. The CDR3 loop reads CAISDADRDTYNEQFF. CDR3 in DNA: TGTGCCATCAGTGACGCAGACAGGGACACCTACAATGAGCAGTTCTTC.

CDR3 amino acids: CASSLYQGIQETQYF. CDR3 DNA: TGTGCCAGCAGCCTGTACCAGGGAATCCAAGAGACCCAGTACTTC. The rearrangement joins TRBV9 to TRBJ2-5, with D possibly matching TRBD1 (5 bases). The germline V gene has CDR1 SGDLS and CDR2 YYNGEE. The CDR3 is made up of 15 amino acids. V dropped 4 bases and J dropped 1 base, with 14 bases sitting between them.

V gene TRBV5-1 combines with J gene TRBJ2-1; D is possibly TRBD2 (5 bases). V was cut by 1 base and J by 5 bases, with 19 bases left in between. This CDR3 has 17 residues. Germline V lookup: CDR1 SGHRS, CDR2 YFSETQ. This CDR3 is CASSLRAGNIGDNEQFF. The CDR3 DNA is TGCGCCAGCAGCTTGAGGGCGGGCAACATAGGCGACAATGAGCAGTTCTTC.

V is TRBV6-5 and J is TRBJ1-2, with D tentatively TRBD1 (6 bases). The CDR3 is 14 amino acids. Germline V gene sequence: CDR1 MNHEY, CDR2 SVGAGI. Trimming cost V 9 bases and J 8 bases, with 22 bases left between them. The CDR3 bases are TGTGCCAGTATCCTTACGCGGGGGGCAGGGGGCTACACCTTC. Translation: CASILTRGAGGYTF.

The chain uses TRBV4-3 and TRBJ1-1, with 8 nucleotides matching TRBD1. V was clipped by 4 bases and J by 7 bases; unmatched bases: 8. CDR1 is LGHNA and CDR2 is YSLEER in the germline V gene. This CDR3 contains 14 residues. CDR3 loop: CASSPAGTGYEAFF. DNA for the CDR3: TGCGCCAGCAGCCCAGCAGGGACAGGATATGAAGCTTTCTTT.

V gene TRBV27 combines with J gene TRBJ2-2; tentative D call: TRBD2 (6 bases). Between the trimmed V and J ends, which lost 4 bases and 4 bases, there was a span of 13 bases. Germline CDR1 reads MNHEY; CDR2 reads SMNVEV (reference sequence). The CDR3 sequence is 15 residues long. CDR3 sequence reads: CASSSGTYLTGELFF. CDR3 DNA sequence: TGTGCCAGCAGTTCCGGGACTTACCTCACCGGGGAGCTGTTTTTT.